This T cell receptor beta chain appears in the sequencing data of a study of T cell changes during pregnancy in multiple sclerosis. Some clones are missing from TCRdb's copy, which holds only in-frame ones; the method was immunoSEQ multiplex PCR. Among 65,000 to 75,000 clones listed, around 90% were seen once. This CDR3 has 15 residues. With V trimmed by 4 bases and J by 5 bases, 10 bases remained unmatched. The V gene's germline CDR1 is SGHNT and CDR2 YYREEE (reference sequence). This sample comprised peripheral blood, obtained after pregnancy. This clonotype was obtained from a female donor in good health, enrolled as a control in a pregnancy study. This chain connects TRBV5-4 to TRBJ2-7, with 9 bases fitting TRBD2. CDR3 sequence: CASSVSGGPLNEQYF. The CDR3 DNA follows: TGTGCCAGCAGCGTTAGCGGGGGCCCTCTTAACGAGCAGTACTTC.